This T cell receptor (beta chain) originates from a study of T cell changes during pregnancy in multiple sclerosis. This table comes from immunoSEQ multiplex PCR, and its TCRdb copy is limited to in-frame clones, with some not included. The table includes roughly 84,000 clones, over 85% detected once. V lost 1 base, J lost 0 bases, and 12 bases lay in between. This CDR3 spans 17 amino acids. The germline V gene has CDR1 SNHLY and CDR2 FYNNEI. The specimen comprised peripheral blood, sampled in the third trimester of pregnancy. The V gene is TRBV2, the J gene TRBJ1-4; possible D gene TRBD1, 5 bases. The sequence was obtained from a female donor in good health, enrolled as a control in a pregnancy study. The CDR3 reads CASSEVTTGATNEKLFF. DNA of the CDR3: TGTGCCAGCAGTGAAGTGACCACAGGTGCAACTAATGAAAAACTGTTTTTT.